Following are 7 T cell receptor beta chains from one sample sequenced in a study of glioma-infiltrating T cells. TCR alpha and beta CDR3 regions were amplified from RNA using iRepertoire nested multiplex PCR. A single record per CDR3 protein comes from TCRdb applying MiXCR to the multiplex PCR reads. The table shows around 390,000 distinct CDR3 sequences, with roughly 41% occurring only once. The material sequenced was glioma tissue, nonneoplastic brain tissue, or PBMCs (not recorded which). The receptor source for this set is a human donor with low-grade glioma or glioblastoma, undergoing nonglioma brain surgery, or in good health (not recorded which).

In its sample, this clonotype was seen many times. The chain recombines TRBV20-1 with TRBJ2-1, with 15 bases aligning to TRBD2. This CDR3 is built from 17 residues. The germline V gene encodes CDR1 DFQATT and CDR2 SNEGSKA (reference sequence). V lost 3 bases and J lost 6; bases outside the gene matches: 9. CDR3 DNA: TGCAGTGCTAGCGGCGGACTAGCGGGAGGGCTTTTCAATGAGCAGTTCTTC. Encoded protein: CSASGGLAGGLFNEQFF.

The V call is TRBV28, the J call TRBJ2-2, with 7 bases that match TRBD1. V shed 2 bases, J shed 3 bases, and the junction held 15 bases outside the gene matches. Germline V gives CDR1 MDHEN, CDR2 SYDVKM. The CDR3 is made up of 19 amino acids. The CDR3 DNA sequence: TGTGCCAGCAGTTTAGACAGGGTGCTGCTAACAGGAGACACCGGGGAGCTGTTTTTT. It translates to CASSLDRVLLTGDTGELFF.

J is TRBJ2-7 and V is TRBV4-1, with 9 bases that match TRBD1. From germline, CDR1 is MGHRA and CDR2 YSYEKL. V lost 1 base to trimming and J lost 9 bases; unmatched junction nucleotides: 22. This CDR3 region has 19 residues. Here the CDR3 DNA reads TGCGCCAGCAGCCAAGGATCGAGAGCAACCGGGACAGGGCCTGTTGGGCAGTACTTC. Translated: CASSQGSRATGTGPVGQYF.

The chain links TRBV25-1 to TRBJ2-7; D perhaps matches TRBD1 (5 bases). V was pared by 3 bases and J by 4 bases, with 13 bases between. In germline, CDR1 is MGHDK, CDR2 SYGVNS. This CDR3 contains 14 residues. The CDR3 protein is CASSDWGPRYEQYF. CDR3 coding DNA: TGTGCCAGCAGTGACTGGGGCCCCCGGTACGAGCAGTACTTC.

The chain has TRBV20-1 and TRBJ2-1; 7 bases agree with TRBD2. J gave up 5 bases and V 1 base, and 11 bases lay outside the gene matches. In germline, CDR1 is DFQATT, CDR2 SNEGSKA (reference sequence). The CDR3 is 16 amino acids. This CDR3 reads CSARGSSGPINNEQFF. The DNA for the CDR3 is TGCAGTGCTAGAGGCTCTAGCGGACCGATAAACAATGAGCAGTTCTTC.

The rearrangement joins TRBV6-1 to TRBJ2-1, with D perhaps matching TRBD2 (6 bases). Germline assignment: CDR1 MNHNS and CDR2 SASEGT. V gave up 4 bases and J gave up 10 bases, with 14 bases separating them. This CDR3 has 13 amino acids. CDR3 region: CASSGGTPGEQFF. CDR3 in DNA: TGTGCCAGCAGTGGGGGGACTCCAGGGGAGCAGTTCTTC.

Notes on this clonotype: One junction end disagrees with the germline gene, perhaps due to a read error. The J gene is TRBJ2-7, the V gene TRBV11-2; 7 bases are a match to TRBD1. CDR3 length: 16 residues. CDR1 SGHAT and CDR2 FQNNGV come from the germline V gene. The CDR3 DNA is TGCGCCAGCAGCCAGAGGATAGGGGGCAGCTCCTACGAGCAGTACTTC. Its translation: CASSQRIGGSSYEQYF.